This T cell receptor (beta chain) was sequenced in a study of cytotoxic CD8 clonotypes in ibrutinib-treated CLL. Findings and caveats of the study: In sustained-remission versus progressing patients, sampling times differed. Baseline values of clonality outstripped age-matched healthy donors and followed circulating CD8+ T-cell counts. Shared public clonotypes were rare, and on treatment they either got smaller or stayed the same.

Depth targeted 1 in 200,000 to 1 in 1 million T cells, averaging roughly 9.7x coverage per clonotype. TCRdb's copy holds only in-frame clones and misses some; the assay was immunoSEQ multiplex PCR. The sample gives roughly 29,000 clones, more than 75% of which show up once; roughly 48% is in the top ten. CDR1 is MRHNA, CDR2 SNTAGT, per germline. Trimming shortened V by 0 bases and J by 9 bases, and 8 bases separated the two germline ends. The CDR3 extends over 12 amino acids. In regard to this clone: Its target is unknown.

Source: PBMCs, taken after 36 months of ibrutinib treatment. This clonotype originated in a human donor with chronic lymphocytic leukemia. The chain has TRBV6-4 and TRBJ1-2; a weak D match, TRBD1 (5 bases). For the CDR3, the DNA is TGTGCCAGCAGTGACTCCCAGGGTCGCTACACCTTC. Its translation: CASSDSQGRYTF.